The present T cell receptor beta chain was sequenced within a study of OX40 agonist ivuxolimab in advanced cancers. Assay: immunoSEQ multiplex PCR; the TCRdb copy retains only in-frame clones and omits some. The table lists 50,000 to 70,000 clones, about 83% of them singletons. The CDR3 spans 15 residues. CDR1 MNHEY and CDR2 SVGAGI come from the germline V gene. V lost 0 bases, J lost 5 bases, and 6 bases stayed unmatched. Sequenced here: CD4+ or CD8+ T cells sorted from blood, sampled in a trial of the OX40 agonist ivuxolimab. The receptor was isolated from an adult with an advanced solid tumor such as melanoma, head and neck, liver or kidney cancer. The chain links TRBV6-5 to TRBJ1-2, with 7 bases identical to TRBD1. In DNA, the CDR3 is TGTGCCAGCAGTTACTCGATTCCAGGGGGGTATGGCTACACCTTC. It translates to CASSYSIPGGYGYTF.